A selection of T cell receptor beta chains follows, all from one sample in a study of beta chain features in type 1 diabetes. TCRdb keeps only in-frame clones here, not all; method: immunoSEQ multiplex PCR. The data show roughly 300,000 clones, roughly 9% seen once. Sequencing input: central memory CD4+ T cells from blood. These TCRs come from a young man with type 1 diabetes. The CDR3 runs from the conserved cysteine through the conserved F or W. D genes are given only for firm matches. Some rows have no size entry. The others give once, few or many, or a class for an expanded clone.

d_gene	abundance	v_gene	j_gene	CDR3nt	CDR3aa
.	few	TRBV28	TRBJ2-7	TGTGCCAGCAGTCCACCACTCGCGGGTCACTACGAGCAGTACTTC	CASSPPLAGHYEQYF
.	.	TRBV4-1	TRBJ2-7	TGCGCCAGCAGCCAAGAGGCGGGGTCCTACGAGCAGTACTTC	CASSQEAGSYEQYF
TRBD1	few	TRBV5-1	TRBJ1-1	TGCGCCAGCAGCACCGGGACAGGGGCCACTGAAGCTTTCTTT	CASSTGTGATEAFF
.	few	TRBV4-1	TRBJ2-7	TGCGCCAGCAGTCGTGACAGAGAGTACGAGCAGTACTTC	CASSRDREYEQYF
TRBD2	.	TRBV19	TRBJ2-1	TGTGCCACCTCGGGACTAGCGGGGGTCAATGAGCAGTTCTTC	CATSGLAGVNEQFF
.	few	TRBV18	TRBJ2-7	TGTGCCAGCTCACCCCAGGGAATACACTCCTACGAGCAGTACTTC	CASSPQGIHSYEQYF
.	few	TRBV20-1	TRBJ2-7	TGCAGTGCTAGCGGGGGCTACGAGCAGTACTTC	CSASGGYEQYF
TRBD1	few	TRBV5-6	TRBJ1-2	TGTGCCAGCAGCCCCGGGACAGGGGGCGCAGCCTATGGCTACACCTTC	CASSPGTGGAAYGYTF
TRBD1	.	TRBV5-6	TRBJ1-6	TGTGCCAGCAGCCCGACCGGGACAGGGCCTTATAATTCACCCCTCCACTTT	CASSPTGTGPYNSPLHF
TRBD2	.	TRBV30	TRBJ2-7	TGTGCCTGGAGGACTAGCGGGGGGTACTACGAGCAGTACTTC	CAWRTSGGYYEQYF
.	once	TRBV5-1	TRBJ2-7	TGCGCCAGCAGCTTGGCCGCAGGGGCGGGTGAGCAGTACTTC	CASSLAAGAGEQYF
TRBD1	.	TRBV6-1	TRBJ2-4	TGTGCCAGCAGACAGGGGTCAGCCAAAAACATTCAGTACTTC	CASRQGSAKNIQYF
TRBD1	few	TRBV29-1	TRBJ1-1	TGCAGCGTTGTTGCTAGGGGGACAGGGAGGAACACTGAAGCTTTCTTT	CSVVARGTGRNTEAFF
.	.	TRBV7-9	TRBJ1-1	TGTGCCAGCAGCTTAAGAGGAAGGGGTTCGACTGAAGCTTTCTTT	CASSLRGRGSTEAFF
.	.	TRBV15	TRBJ2-7	TGTGCCACCAGCAGTCCCCAGGGTGCCGAGCAGTACTTC	CATSSPQGAEQYF
TRBD1	few	TRBV7-2	TRBJ2-7	TGTGCCAGCAGCCCGGGACAGTCCTACGAGCAGTACTTC	CASSPGQSYEQYF
TRBD2	.	TRBV18	TRBJ2-1	TGTGCCAGCCAACCTAGCGGGGGGGCCAATGAGCAGTTCTTC	CASQPSGGANEQFF
TRBD2	.	TRBV7-9	TRBJ2-4	TGTGCCAGCAGCGAGGCCGGGCTAGCGGGAAACATTCAGTACTTC	CASSEAGLAGNIQYF